Sequencing of this T cell receptor beta chain was carried out in a study of T cell responses to AZD1222 COVID-19 vaccine. Some clones are missing from TCRdb's copy, which holds only in-frame ones; the method was immunoSEQ multiplex PCR. The repertoire holds tens of thousands of clones, with 80% to 90% as singletons. Pooled in the analysis were second doses at about 4 or about 12 weeks. As for this clone: The antigen remains undetermined.

Study-wide results and caveats: Among those given AZD1222, only 6 or 7 were seropositive at baseline. After the peak T cell response, and only then, were repertoires sampled. Among vaccine-associated CD4 TCRs, coverage spanned spike, with dominance at 160-218 and 743-854.

Germline loops: CDR1 LGHDT, CDR2 YNNKEL (reference sequence). CDR3 length: 16 residues. Trimming stripped 4 bases from V and 0 bases from J, with 10 bases between. This TCR derives from an adult who received the AZD1222 COVID-19 vaccine. The V call is TRBV3-1 (or the pseudogene TRBV3-2), the J call TRBJ1-6; D is undetermined. The sequenced sample was peripheral blood, obtained 28 days after the second AZD1222 dose. The CDR3 is CASSPVSSSYNSPLHF. The DNA for the CDR3 is TGTGCCAGCAGCCCCGTTTCTAGCTCCTATAATTCACCCCTCCACTTT.